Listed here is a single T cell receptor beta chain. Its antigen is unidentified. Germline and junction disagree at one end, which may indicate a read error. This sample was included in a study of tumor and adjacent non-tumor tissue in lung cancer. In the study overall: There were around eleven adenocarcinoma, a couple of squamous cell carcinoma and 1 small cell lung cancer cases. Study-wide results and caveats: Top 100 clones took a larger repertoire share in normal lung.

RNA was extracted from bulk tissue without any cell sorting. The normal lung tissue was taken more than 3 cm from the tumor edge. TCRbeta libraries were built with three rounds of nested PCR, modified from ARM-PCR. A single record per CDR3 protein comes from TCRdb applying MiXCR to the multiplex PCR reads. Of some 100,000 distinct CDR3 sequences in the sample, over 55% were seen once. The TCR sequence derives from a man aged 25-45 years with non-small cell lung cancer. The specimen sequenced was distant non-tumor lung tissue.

The CDR3 bases are TGCAGTGCTAGAGCCTCGGGGGGGTGGGAACAGTATTTC. This sequence encodes CSARASGGWEQYF. J is TRBJ2-7 and V is TRBV20-1; 8 bases are a match to TRBD2. Germline-derived CDR1 and CDR2 are DFQATT and SNEGSKA (reference sequence). The CDR3 covers 13 residues.